These 25 T cell receptor beta chains share one sample of origin, sequenced in a study of shared clonotypes between healthy human individuals. Naive-designated CD8 cells lacked CD45RO, were positively enriched for CCR7, and omitted terminally differentiated effector memory CD45RA+ cells. Profiling relied on immunoSEQ multiplex PCR, and the TCRdb table lists in-frame clones only, not all of them. The sample records 2 million to 2.5 million clones, approximately 95% being singletons. Sequences were obtained from naive CD8+ T cells sorted from blood. The receptor set was obtained from a man aged 18 to 30 in good health.

This chain joins TRBV5-6 and TRBJ2-7; D unclear. V was shortened by 1 base and J by 7 bases, with 9 bases between the two germline ends. The CDR3 sequence is 12 residues long. Germline V gene sequence: CDR1 SGHDT, CDR2 YYEEEE. The CDR3 DNA follows: TGTGCCAGCAGCTTGCAGGTCGGGGAGCAGTACTTC. Its translation is CASSLQVGEQYF.

This sequence joins TRBV30 and TRBJ2-5; D might be TRBD1 or TRBD2, each matching 7 bases. The CDR3 is made up of 13 amino acids. V gave up 2 bases and J gave up 4 bases, with 11 bases separating them. From germline, CDR1 is GTSNPN and CDR2 SVGIG (reference sequence). In DNA form, the CDR3 reads TGTGCCTGGAGTCAGGGGGGGCGAGAGACCCAGTACTTC. Its protein is CAWSQGGRETQYF.

This chain uses TRBV29-1 with TRBJ2-2; TRBD1 matches 8 bases. Germline loops: CDR1 SQVTM, CDR2 ANQGSEA. The CDR3 is made up of 14 amino acids. V gave up 7 bases and J gave up 7 bases; unmatched junction bases: 11. As DNA, the CDR3 is TGCAGCGGGGTCAGGGGGCCCGGGGACGGGGAGCTGTTTTTT. This translates into CSGVRGPGDGELFF.

This sequence joins TRBV4-2 and TRBJ2-3; unclear D gene. Trimming cost V 4 bases and J 6 bases, with 8 bases left between them. Germline V gene sequence: CDR1 LGHNA, CDR2 YNFKEQ. This CDR3 comprises 12 residues. CDR3 bases: TGTGCCAGCAGCCTATGGTGGGATACGCAGTATTTT. Amino acid sequence: CASSLWWDTQYF.

The genes are TRBV5-5 and TRBJ1-3; maybe TRBD1 (5 bases). Germline assignment: CDR1 SGHKS and CDR2 YYEKEE (reference sequence). The V gene lost 0 bases and the J gene lost 0 bases, with 10 bases spanning the gap. The CDR3 is 16 amino acids. CDR3 DNA: TGTGCCAGCAGCTTGGGTTACAGGAGCTCTGGAAACACCATATATTTT. Amino acid sequence: CASSLGYRSSGNTIYF.

Points on this clone: Other DNA sequences in the sample encode the same CDR3. The chain links TRBV29-1 to TRBJ2-1; tentatively, D is TRBD1 (7 bases). Per the germline V gene, CDR1 is SQVTM and CDR2 is ANQGSEA. Trimming pared 6 bases from V and 6 bases from J, leaving 12 bases between. The CDR3 spans 12 residues. The CDR3 protein is CSVEGAGNEQFF. The CDR3, as DNA: TGCAGCGTGGAGGGGGCCGGCAATGAGCAGTTCTTC.

The chain recombines TRBV12-5 with TRBJ2-3; D call uncertain. Trimming cost V 4 bases and J 5 bases, with 10 bases left between them. This CDR3 comprises 13 residues. Germline V gives CDR1 LGHNT, CDR2 FRNRAP. The CDR3 spells CASGSRSEDTQYF. In nucleotides, the CDR3 is TGTGCTAGTGGTTCTCGATCCGAAGATACGCAGTATTTT.

V and J are TRBV5-1 and TRBJ1-5; perhaps TRBD1 as D (5 bases). Germline V lookup: CDR1 SGHRS, CDR2 YFSETQ. Trimming removed 0 bases from V and 3 bases from J, with 10 bases in between. The CDR3 has 15 residues. The CDR3 sequence: CASSLAGGYNQPQHF. The DNA of the CDR3 is TGCGCCAGCAGCTTGGCGGGGGGGTACAATCAGCCCCAGCATTTT.

This clone appeared once. The gene calls are TRBV30 and TRBJ2-5, with 8 bases that match TRBD2. The CDR3 has 11 residues. The trim removed 6 bases at V and 5 bases at J, leaving 2 bases unmatched. Germline CDR1 reads GTSNPN; CDR2 reads SVGIG (reference sequence). The CDR3 sequence is CACCGRETQYF. DNA for the CDR3: TGTGCCTGTTGCGGGAGGGAGACCCAGTACTTC. Full variable domain (missing parts from reference TRBV30 and TRBJ2-5): SQTIHQWPATLVQPVGSPLSLECTVEGTSNPNLYWYRQAAGRGLQLLFYSVGIGQISSEVPQNLSASRPQDRQFILSSKKLLLSDSGFYLCACCGRETQYFGPGTRLLVL.

Concerning this clone itself: The sample carries other DNA sequences with the same CDR3. CDR3 in DNA: TGTGCCTGGAGTCTCGGACAGGGCAGCTACAATGAGCAGTTCTTC. Its protein product is CAWSLGQGSYNEQFF. The gene calls are TRBV30 and TRBJ2-1; 8 bases are shared with TRBD1. J was trimmed by 3 bases and V by 2 bases; bases with no gene match: 6. The CDR3 is 15 residues long. The germline V gene has CDR1 GTSNPN and CDR2 SVGIG (reference sequence).

Comments on this clone: Other nucleotide sequences in the sample specify the same CDR3. The chain employs TRBV6-1 and TRBJ2-7; 10 bases fit TRBD2. J was trimmed by 1 base and V by 8 bases; bases with no gene match: 2. Germline-derived CDR1 and CDR2 are MNHNS and SASEGT. CDR3 length: 13 amino acids. The CDR3 here is CASGLAASYEQYF. The CDR3 DNA reads TGTGCCAGCGGACTAGCGGCTTCCTACGAGCAGTACTTC.

V gene TRBV29-1 combines with J gene TRBJ2-3, with D unclear. Germline V lookup: CDR1 SQVTM, CDR2 ANQGSEA. Deletions cut 7 bases from V and 0 bases from J, with 11 bases between. The CDR3 has 13 residues. The CDR3 spells CSAGLDSTDTQYF. DNA for the CDR3: TGCAGCGCTGGTCTAGATAGCACAGATACGCAGTATTTT.

The rearrangement links TRBV5-4 to TRBJ1-2; 7 positions match TRBD1. Trimming cost V 5 bases and J 1 base; bases outside gene matches: 5. Germline V gene lookup returns CDR1 SGHNT and CDR2 YYREEE (reference sequence). CDR3 length: 14 amino acids. The CDR3 DNA is TGTGCCAGCAGGATGACAGGGCTTAACTATGGCTACACCTTC. It is translated as CASRMTGLNYGYTF.

The V and J genes are TRBV15 and TRBJ2-7; D may be TRBD1 or TRBD2 (5 bases each). The CDR3 consists of 14 residues. V dropped 3 bases and J dropped 1 base, with 10 bases sitting between them. Germline V gene data show CDR1 as LNHNV and CDR2 as YYDKDF (reference sequence). The CDR3 DNA reads as TGTGCCACCAGCAGCGGGGCCGGTTCCTACGAGCAGTACTTC. Its protein is CATSSGAGSYEQYF.

The chain combines TRBV10-3 with TRBJ2-1; 8 positions match TRBD2. Germline-derived CDR1 and CDR2 are ENHRY and SYGVKD. The CDR3 runs to 17 residues. V trimming: 3 bases; J trimming: 3 bases; junction bases outside the gene matches: 10. DNA for the CDR3: TGTGCCATCAGTGACCACTTAGCGGGAATGGTCTACAATGAGCAGTTCTTC. It translates to CAISDHLAGMVYNEQFF.

V gene TRBV7-2 combines with J gene TRBJ2-7; D is possibly TRBD1 (5 bases). The CDR3 contains 14 residues. Trimming left V 5 bases short and J 1 base short, with 12 bases between. Germline V lookup: CDR1 SGHTA, CDR2 FQGNSA. The CDR3 nucleotides read TGTGCCAGCAGCCCCTGGGGCAAGTCCTACGAGCAGTACTTC. It encodes CASSPWGKSYEQYF.

This sequence joins TRBV4-3 and TRBJ1-2; D gene uncertain. The germline gives CDR1 LGHNA, CDR2 YSLEER. V lost 0 bases and J 0 bases, leaving 8 bases between the germline ends. The CDR3 length is 15 residues. CDR3 DNA sequence: TGCGCCAGCAGCCAAGATCAGGAGACTAACTATGGCTACACCTTC. Translating it yields CASSQDQETNYGYTF.

This chain joins TRBV9 and TRBJ1-4; 7 bases are a match to TRBD1. Germline values: CDR1 SGDLS, CDR2 YYNGEE. This CDR3 has 16 residues. V lost 4 bases to trimming and J lost 2 bases; unmatched junction nucleotides: 8. The CDR3 protein is CASSSPTGDTNEKLFF. CDR3 coding DNA: TGTGCCAGCAGCTCTCCCACAGGGGACACTAATGAAAAACTGTTTTTT.

On this clone: Other DNA sequences in this specimen translate into the identical CDR3. This sequence joins TRBV5-1 and TRBJ2-7, with D perhaps given as TRBD1 or TRBD2 (5 bases each). This CDR3 spans 14 amino acids. Between the trimmed V and J ends, which lost 1 base and 0 bases, there was a span of 8 bases. The germline CDR1 and CDR2 sequences are SGHRS and YFSETQ. The CDR3 bases are TGCGCCAGCAGCTTGATCGGGACCTCCTACGAGCAGTACTTC. Amino acids: CASSLIGTSYEQYF. Based on the CDR3 plus reference TRBV5-1 and TRBJ2-7, the full variable domain is KAGVTQTPRYLIKTRGQQVTLSCSPISGHRSVSWYQQTPGQGLQFLFEYFSETQRNKGNFPGRFSGRQFSNSRSEMNVSTLELGDSALYLCASSLIGTSYEQYFGPGTRLTVT.

V usage is TRBV6-6 and J usage is TRBJ1-6, with D hard to call. Germline-derived CDR1 and CDR2 are MNHNY and SVGAGI (reference sequence). V was cut by 6 bases and J by 7 bases, with 19 bases left in between. The length of the CDR3 is 16 residues. CDR3 residues: CASSPTFGERNSPLHF. The CDR3 coding sequence is TGTGCCAGCAGCCCGACGTTCGGGGAAAGAAATTCACCCCTCCACTTT.

The chain has TRBV7-9 and TRBJ1-4, with 7 bases lining up with TRBD1. This CDR3 is 14 amino acids long. V gave up 5 bases and J gave up 5 bases; unmatched junction bases: 5. Germline V lookup: CDR1 SEHNR, CDR2 FQNEAQ (reference sequence). The CDR3: CASSPGTANEKLFF. The CDR3 nucleotides read TGTGCCAGCAGCCCCGGGACAGCAAATGAAAAACTGTTTTTT.

The chain recombines TRBV4-3 with TRBJ2-1; 8 bases are a match to TRBD2. Unmatched junction bases numbered 14, after V lost 0 bases and J lost 10 bases. This CDR3 spans 17 amino acids. Looked up from germline, CDR1 is LGHNA and CDR2 is YSLEER. CDR3 nucleotide sequence: TGCGCCAGCAGCCAAGATCATTTGCGGGAGGATGTAAAAGAGCAGTTCTTC. It yields the protein CASSQDHLREDVKEQFF.

The rearrangement uses TRBV7-9 and TRBJ1-5; no definite D call. The V and J ends lost 2 bases and 6 bases respectively, with 5 bases between them. Germline CDR1 SEHNR, CDR2 FQNEAQ (reference sequence). The length of the CDR3 is 12 residues. The CDR3 protein is CASSLKGQPQHF. CDR3 coding DNA: TGTGCCAGCAGCTTAAAGGGTCAGCCCCAGCATTTT.

The rearrangement joins TRBV7-6 to TRBJ2-2, with 8 bases identical to TRBD2. This CDR3 region has 15 residues. The germline V gene has CDR1 SGHVS and CDR2 FNYEAQ. With V trimmed by 4 bases and J by 7 bases, 8 bases remained unmatched. CDR3 protein: CASSSSGTRDGELFF. CDR3 nucleotides: TGTGCCAGCAGCTCGTCCGGGACTAGAGACGGGGAGCTGTTTTTT.

This chain joins TRBV11-2 and TRBJ2-1; 7 nucleotides line up with TRBD2. CDR1 and CDR2 (germline): SGHAT, FQNNGV. V lost 1 base and J lost 4; bases outside the gene matches: 7. The length of the CDR3 is 16 residues. CDR3 protein: CASSLVVGRVYNEQFF. The CDR3 DNA reads TGTGCCAGCAGCTTAGTTGTGGGGAGGGTTTACAATGAGCAGTTCTTC.